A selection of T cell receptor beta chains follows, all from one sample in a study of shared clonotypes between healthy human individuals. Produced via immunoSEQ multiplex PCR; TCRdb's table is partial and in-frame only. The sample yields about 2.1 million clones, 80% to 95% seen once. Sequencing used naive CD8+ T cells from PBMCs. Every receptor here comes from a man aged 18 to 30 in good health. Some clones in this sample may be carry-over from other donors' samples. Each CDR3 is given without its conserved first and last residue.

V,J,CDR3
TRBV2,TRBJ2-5,ASRDAGTLQETQY
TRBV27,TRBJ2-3,ASSLRTLLGTDTQY
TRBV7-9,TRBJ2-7,ASSLAMGHEQY
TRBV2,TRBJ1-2,ASAPLEGGYT
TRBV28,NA,ASSLGLRVDEQY
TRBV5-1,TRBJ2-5,ASSLGLAGVLSKTQY
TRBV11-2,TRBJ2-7,ASSPRTAYEQY
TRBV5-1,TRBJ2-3,ASSLAGQSTDTQY
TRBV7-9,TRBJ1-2,ASSSNYRTGKENGYT
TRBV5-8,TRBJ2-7,ASSPDVSGSYEQY
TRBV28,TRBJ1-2,ASRDRGLIYGYT
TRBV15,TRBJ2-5,ATSRGKTPVQETQY
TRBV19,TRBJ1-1,ASSIDPPPLVVYDDRGNTEAF
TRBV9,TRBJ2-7,ASSPSGDRLYEQY
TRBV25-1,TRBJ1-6,ASARDPDSPLH
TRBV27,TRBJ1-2,ASSFGTSPNYGYT
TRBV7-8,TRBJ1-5,ASSAPGTGGYSNQPQH
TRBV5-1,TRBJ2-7,ASSLSSGSYEQY